One and the same sample provided the 26 T cell receptor beta chains below, sequenced in a study of spatial heterogeneity in lung cancer. Noted time point: blood at routine non-recurrence follow-up after resection. Whole RNA was taken from tumor, nontumor lung or frozen PBMC; it was then sequenced unsorted. A single record per CDR3 protein comes from TCRdb applying MiXCR to the 5' RACE reads. The repertoire holds more than 95,000 distinct CDR3 sequences, with 9% to 15% as singletons. The starting material was PBMCs, obtained at follow-up. These receptor sequences come from a male donor with early-stage non-small cell lung cancer.

The chain carries TRBV5-1 and TRBJ2-2; D gene unclear. The length of the CDR3 is 14 residues. Trimming removed 4 bases from V and 2 bases from J, with 9 bases in between. Germline V lookup: CDR1 SGHRS, CDR2 YFSETQ. Here the CDR3 DNA reads TGCGCCAGCAGCCCGGACCACAACACCGGGGAGCTGTTTTTT. This sequence encodes CASSPDHNTGELFF. Looking up the rest from reference TRBV5-1 and TRBJ2-2 gives the full variable domain: KAGVTQTPRYLIKTRGQQVTLSCSPISGHRSVSWYQQTPGQGLQFLFEYFSETQRNKGNFPGRFSGRQFSNSRSEMNVSTLELGDSALYLCASSPDHNTGELFFGEGSRLTVL.

CDR3 protein: CASEGQGLAAGGYTF. CDR3 sequence (DNA): TGTGCCAGCGAGGGACAGGGGCTGGCCGCGGGAGGCTACACCTTC. The V call is TRBV5-6, the J call TRBJ1-2; TRBD1 agrees at 10 bases. Germline V lookup: CDR1 SGHDT, CDR2 YYEEEE. J was trimmed by 8 bases and V by 7 bases; bases with no gene match: 14. This CDR3 contains 15 residues.

This clonotype appeared a few times. The chain carries TRBV11-2 and TRBJ2-1; 14 nucleotides align to TRBD2. The germline V gene encodes CDR1 SGHAT and CDR2 FQNNGV. CDR3 length equals 14 residues. V shed 1 base, J shed 10 bases, and the junction held 0 bases outside the gene matches. CDR3 sequence reads: CASSLGTSGGEQFF. Here the CDR3 DNA reads TGTGCCAGCAGCTTAGGGACTAGCGGGGGGGAGCAGTTCTTC.

This clonotype was observed many times. This sequence joins TRBV25-1 and TRBJ1-1, with D unresolved. The CDR3 length is 17 residues. Germline V gives CDR1 MGHDK, CDR2 SYGVNS. Trimming shortened V by 1 base and J by 3 bases, and 18 bases separated the two germline ends. CDR3 DNA: TGTGCCAGCAGTGAATTGGGAGTCGCTTACGGTGACACTGAAGCTTTCTTT. This translates into CASSELGVAYGDTEAFF.

This clonotype has more than one count but fewer than ten. The CDR3 sequence: CAISRDFAGGTGELFF. The CDR3 DNA reads as TGTGCCATCAGTCGGGACTTCGCCGGTGGAACCGGGGAGCTGTTTTTT. J is TRBJ2-2 and V is TRBV10-3, with D possibly matching TRBD2 (6 bases). CDR1 is ENHRY, CDR2 SYGVKD, per germline. Deletions cut 5 bases from V and 5 bases from J, with 18 bases between. The CDR3 runs to 16 residues.

The chain joins TRBV24-1 to TRBJ2-1; no clear D. Trimming shortened V by 7 bases and J by 6 bases, and 18 bases separated the two germline ends. The germline V gene has CDR1 KGHDR and CDR2 SFDVKD. CDR3 length: 15 residues. The CDR3 reads CATSQPDLRRNEQFF. The CDR3 DNA follows: TGTGCCACCAGCCAACCGGACCTTCGGCGCAATGAGCAGTTCTTC.

This sequence joins TRBV6-5 and TRBJ1-2; D ambiguous. This CDR3 contains 13 residues. Germline V gives CDR1 MNHEY, CDR2 SVGAGI. The V end was cut by 4 bases, the J end by 4 bases, with 10 bases between. The chain's CDR3 is CASSLGNPYGYTF. DNA for the CDR3: TGTGCCAGCAGTTTGGGCAATCCCTATGGCTACACCTTC.

This clonotype was seen only a few times. The chain has TRBV20-1 and TRBJ2-7; D uncertain. Germline assignment: CDR1 DFQATT and CDR2 SNEGSKA (reference sequence). The CDR3 consists of 11 residues. The CDR3 DNA is TGCAGGCCGCTCGGGCTCTACGAGCAGTACTTC. The encoded protein is CRPLGLYEQYF.

This clonotype was recorded a few times. J is TRBJ2-4 and V is TRBV27; the D gene is possibly TRBD2 (6 bases). The V and J ends lost 6 bases and 5 bases respectively, with 17 bases between them. The CDR3 is 15 amino acids. Germline CDR1 is MNHEY and CDR2 is SMNVEV (reference sequence). CDR3 DNA: TGTGCCAGCAGCCCCACGGGGACTCGACAAAACATTCAGTACTTC. Translating gives CASSPTGTRQNIQYF.

By sample share, this clonotype is medium-sized (0.01 to 0.1%). The V call is TRBV7-9, the J call TRBJ2-1, with unresolved D. CDR1 SEHNR and CDR2 FQNEAQ come from the germline V gene (reference sequence). Trimming cost V 5 bases and J 5 bases, with 19 bases left between them. The length of the CDR3 is 16 residues. The CDR3 sequence: CASSPAPSYMHNEQFF. In DNA form, the CDR3 reads TGTGCCAGCAGCCCAGCCCCCTCTTACATGCACAATGAGCAGTTCTTC.

This clonotype was detected once. V and J are TRBV28 and TRBJ1-5; a possible D gene is TRBD1 (5 bases). The germline V gene encodes CDR1 MDHEN and CDR2 SYDVKM. The CDR3 is 15 residues long. The V gene lost 8 bases and the J gene lost 0 bases, with 14 bases spanning the gap. The CDR3 spells CASWGNEYSNQPQHF. CDR3 coding DNA: TGTGCCAGCTGGGGCAATGAATATAGCAATCAGCCCCAGCATTTT. The variable domain in full, completed from reference TRBV28 and TRBJ1-5, reads DVKVTQSSRYLVKRTGEKVFLECVQDMDHENMFWYRQDPGLGLRLIYFSYDVKMKEKGDIPEGYSVSREKKERFSLILESASTNQTSMYLCASWGNEYSNQPQHFGDGTRLSIL.

This clonotype has just a few counts. The chain uses TRBV12-3 or TRBV12-4 and TRBJ2-7, with 8 bases aligning to TRBD1. The CDR3 contains 13 residues. J gave up 3 bases and V 6 bases, and 4 bases lay outside the gene matches. CDR3 amino acids: CASRLTGGYEQYF. CDR3 nucleotide sequence: TGTGCCAGCAGGCTAACAGGGGGCTACGAGCAGTACTTC.

J is TRBJ1-1 and V is TRBV5-1; D not resolved. Germline loops: CDR1 SGHRS, CDR2 YFSETQ. Trimming left V 4 bases short and J 6 bases short, with 7 bases between. The CDR3 sequence is 11 residues long. This CDR3 is CASSPVPEAFF. The DNA of the CDR3 is TGCGCCAGCAGCCCCGTCCCTGAAGCTTTCTTT.

This clonotype has more than one count but fewer than ten. The chain uses TRBV27 and TRBJ2-1; 15 bases match TRBD2. The junction had 4 bases not matched to a gene; V was cut back by 5 bases and J by 8 bases. CDR3 length: 15 residues. Germline V lookup: CDR1 MNHEY, CDR2 SMNVEV (reference sequence). CDR3 region: CASSVGLAGGDEQFF. The DNA for the CDR3 is TGTGCCAGCAGTGTGGGACTAGCGGGGGGTGATGAGCAGTTCTTC.

This clonotype was counted a few times. J is TRBJ1-5 and V is TRBV3-1; D is possibly TRBD1 (6 bases). Germline CDR1 and CDR2: LGHDT and YNNKEL (reference sequence). The CDR3 runs to 16 residues. Trimming stripped 0 bases from V and 0 bases from J, with 9 bases between. The CDR3 sequence: CASSQEQGDSNQPQHF. Written as DNA, the CDR3 is TGTGCCAGCAGCCAAGAACAGGGAGATAGCAATCAGCCCCAGCATTTT.

This clonotype was detected only a few times. The CDR3 here is CASSLLGTLSGNTIYF. CDR3 in DNA: TGTGCCAGCAGTTTATTGGGCACCCTCTCTGGAAACACCATATATTTT. The rearrangement joins TRBV12-3 or TRBV12-4 to TRBJ1-3; D gene ambiguous. The CDR3 extends over 16 amino acids. V lost 2 bases and J lost 0, with 11 bases in between.

This clonotype was detected many times. The gene calls are TRBV18 and TRBJ1-6; D gene ambiguous. This CDR3 is 15 amino acids long. Germline values: CDR1 KGHSH, CDR2 LQKENI. Trimming cost V 1 base and J 7 bases, with 11 bases left between them. Here the CDR3 DNA reads TGTGCCAGCTCACCACAGGGAGGGCGGAATTCACCCCTCCACTTT. Translating it yields CASSPQGGRNSPLHF.

The J gene is TRBJ1-1, the V gene TRBV10-3; D ambiguous. With 2 bases removed from V and 1 base from J, the gap between germline ends came to 5 bases. Germline V gene lookup returns CDR1 ENHRY and CDR2 SYGVKD. The CDR3 is 13 residues long. The chain's CDR3 is CAISETANTEAFF. The CDR3 DNA reads TGTGCCATCAGTGAGACGGCGAACACTGAAGCTTTCTTT.

The V call is TRBV24-1, the J call TRBJ2-3, with D perhaps matching TRBD1 (5 bases). Germline CDR1 KGHDR, CDR2 SFDVKD. This CDR3 has 15 amino acids. V lost 0 bases and J 0 bases, leaving 6 bases between the germline ends. This CDR3 reads CATSDLGASTDTQYF. The CDR3 DNA follows: TGTGCCACCAGTGATTTGGGGGCTAGCACAGATACGCAGTATTTT.

This chain joins TRBV12-3 or TRBV12-4 and TRBJ2-1; D perhaps matches TRBD2 (6 bases). V was clipped by 2 bases and J by 8 bases, with 19 bases between them. CDR3 size: 16 residues. The CDR3 DNA follows: TGTGCCAGCAGTTTAAAATCCGGGGGTAGTCGCGATGAGCAGTTCTTC. It translates to CASSLKSGGSRDEQFF.

This chain connects TRBV5-4 to TRBJ2-2, with D possibly TRBD1 on 5 matching bases. Germline-derived CDR1 and CDR2 are SGHNT and YYREEE (reference sequence). V dropped 4 bases and J dropped 1 base, with 11 bases sitting between them. The CDR3 has 15 amino acids. CDR3 nucleotide sequence: TGTGCCAGCAGCCTGGACACCCTGAACACCGGGGAGCTGTTTTTT. This sequence encodes CASSLDTLNTGELFF.

This clonotype has a handful of counts. V usage is TRBV27 and J usage is TRBJ2-1, with TRBD1 as a possible D gene (5 bases). V was trimmed by 2 bases and J by 0 bases, leaving 11 bases between them. CDR3 size: 16 residues. The germline gives CDR1 MNHEY, CDR2 SMNVEV (reference sequence). Here the CDR3 reads CASSLRQLSSYNEQFF. The CDR3 DNA follows: TGTGCCAGCAGTTTACGACAGCTCAGCTCCTACAATGAGCAGTTCTTC.

This clonotype was picked up many times. The chain employs TRBV29-1 and TRBJ1-1; the D gene is possibly TRBD1 (5 bases). The CDR3 sequence is 13 residues long. The germline V gene encodes CDR1 SQVTM and CDR2 ANQGSEA. Trimming shortened V by 6 bases and J by 4 bases, and 15 bases separated the two germline ends. The chain's CDR3 is CSVSPQGSTEAFF. The CDR3 bases are TGCAGCGTATCTCCCCAGGGAAGCACTGAAGCTTTCTTT.

J is TRBJ2-2 and V is TRBV12-3 or TRBV12-4; no clear D gene. The CDR3 is made up of 12 amino acids. With 5 bases removed from V and 7 bases from J, the gap between germline ends came to 8 bases. The CDR3 protein is CASSNGFGELFF. CDR3 sequence (DNA): TGTGCCAGCAGTAACGGATTCGGGGAGCTGTTTTTT.

This clonotype occurred many times. The rearrangement links TRBV25-1 to TRBJ1-2; D not resolved. Germline-derived CDR1 and CDR2 are MGHDK and SYGVNS. The V end was cut by 2 bases, the J end by 4 bases, with 8 bases between. The CDR3 is 13 amino acids. CDR3 residues: CASSEGGLYGYTF. The CDR3 bases are TGTGCCAGCAGTGAAGGAGGACTCTATGGCTACACCTTC.

This clonotype was seen only a few times. This chain joins TRBV10-3 and TRBJ1-1, with D tentatively TRBD1 (5 bases). Trimming removed 8 bases at V and 5 bases at J, with 18 bases between. Germline-derived CDR1 and CDR2 are ENHRY and SYGVKD. The CDR3 loop spans 14 amino acids. The DNA for the CDR3 is TGTGCCATCGCGGGCCAGGGCGGGCGAACTGAAGCTTTCTTT. Translation: CAIAGQGGRTEAFF.